These 14 T cell receptor beta chains share one sample of origin, sequenced in a study of TIL therapy for anti-PD-1-resistant metastatic lung cancer. Sample time point: pre-treatment sample, taken before nivolumab and TIL therapy. Most excised metastases sampled were pleural nodules or supraclavicular lymph nodes. The immunoSEQ assay was v3. Libraries were prepared by immunoSEQ multiplex PCR; TCRdb keeps only in-frame clonotypes and omits some of them. The sample holds approximately 95,000 clones, under 70% seen once. The source material was tumor tissue, sampled at baseline. The receptors stem from a person aged 25 to 80 with non-small cell lung cancer.

This chain connects TRBV7-9 to TRBJ2-6, with D unclear. This CDR3 contains 15 residues. The V end was cut by 6 bases, the J end by 0 bases, with 9 bases between. CDR1 and CDR2 (germline): SEHNR, FQNEAQ (reference sequence). The CDR3, as DNA: TGTGCCAGCAGAGAGCCGATCTCTGGGGCCAACGTCCTGACTTTC. This gives the protein CASREPISGANVLTF.

This clone occurred a few times. In DNA, the CDR3 is TGTGCTAGTGGCCGACAGTACCAAGAGACCCAGTACTTC. This codes for CASGRQYQETQYF. The chain couples TRBV12-5 to TRBJ2-5; tentative D call: TRBD1 (5 bases). The CDR3 spans 13 residues. Germline-derived CDR1 and CDR2 are LGHNT and FRNRAP. V was clipped by 6 bases and J by 0 bases, with 8 bases between them.

The rearrangement joins TRBV6-2 or TRBV6-3 to TRBJ2-1; D possibly corresponds to TRBD1 (5 bases). With 6 bases removed from V and 9 bases from J, the gap between germline ends came to 12 bases. The CDR3 is 12 amino acids. Looked up from germline, CDR1 is MNHEY and CDR2 is SVGEGT. DNA of the CDR3: TGTGCCAGCAGCTTCATAAGGGGTGAGCAGTTCTTC. Translation: CASSFIRGEQFF.

The genes are TRBV2 and TRBJ2-2, with 8 bases identical to TRBD1. CDR1 is SNHLY, CDR2 FYNNEI, per germline. This CDR3 has 16 amino acids. V was clipped by 6 bases and J by 5 bases; unmatched bases: 11. Here the CDR3 reads CASSAFGTGGTGELFF. For the CDR3, the DNA is TGTGCCAGCAGCGCGTTCGGGACAGGAGGGACCGGGGAGCTGTTTTTT.

DNA of the CDR3: TGTGCCAGCTCAGATGCCGTTTTGACTAGCGGGGGCGAGCAGTACTTC. It translates to CASSDAVLTSGGEQYF. V gene TRBV18 combines with J gene TRBJ2-7; 12 bases line up with TRBD2. Trimming at V came to 5 bases and at J to 6 bases, leaving 11 bases not matched to a gene. Germline CDR1 reads KGHSH; CDR2 reads LQKENI. This CDR3 contains 16 residues.

The chain employs TRBV7-3 and TRBJ2-3, with TRBD2 identical over 11 bases. The trim removed 4 bases at V and 3 bases at J, leaving 6 bases unmatched. CDR3 size: 16 residues. CDR1 is SGHTA and CDR2 is FQGTGA in the germline V gene. CDR3 in amino acids: CASSSASGGPTDTQYF. CDR3 DNA sequence: TGTGCCAGCAGCTCCGCTAGCGGGGGGCCTACAGATACGCAGTATTTT. Full variable domain (rest looked up from reference TRBV7-3 and TRBJ2-3): GAGVSQTPSNKVTEKGKYVELRCDPISGHTALYWYRQSLGQGPEFLIYFQGTGAADDSGLPNDRFFAVRPEGSVSTLKIQRTERGDSAVYLCASSSASGGPTDTQYFGPGTRLTVL.

This clone was observed at least ten times. The gene calls are TRBV12-3 or TRBV12-4 and TRBJ2-1; D not resolved. CDR3 length: 13 amino acids. V was pared by 5 bases and J by 4 bases, with 9 bases between. CDR3 coding DNA: TGTGCCAGCAGTCCTTTTGAATACAATGAGCAGTTCTTC. Its protein product is CASSPFEYNEQFF.

The genes are TRBV15 and TRBJ2-5; 13 bases match TRBD2. Germline assignment: CDR1 LNHNV and CDR2 YYDKDF (reference sequence). Trimming at V came to 1 base and at J to 6 bases, leaving 8 bases not matched to a gene. CDR3 size: 17 residues. The CDR3 loop reads CATSRGGTSGIGQTQYF. CDR3 bases: TGTGCCACCAGCAGAGGTGGGACTAGCGGGATCGGGCAGACCCAGTACTTC.

The chain joins TRBV20-1 to TRBJ1-1, with unresolved D. V shed 5 bases and J shed 2 bases, with 6 bases lying between them. Germline V gene sequence: CDR1 DFQATT, CDR2 SNEGSKA (reference sequence). The CDR3 is made up of 11 amino acids. The CDR3 region has the DNA TGCAGTGCTTCAGAAAACACTGAAGCTTTCTTT. It codes for CSASENTEAFF.

The chain uses TRBV19 and TRBJ2-3; D uncertain. The CDR3 sequence is 14 residues long. Germline CDR1 LNHDA, CDR2 SQIVND (reference sequence). Trimming pared 5 bases from V and 5 bases from J, leaving 14 bases between. The CDR3 loop is CASSSVGLIDTQYF. CDR3 sequence (DNA): TGTGCCAGTAGTTCCGTAGGCCTCATAGATACGCAGTATTTT.

The chain is built from TRBV27 and TRBJ2-1; 10 positions match TRBD1. Trimming removed 8 bases from V and 9 bases from J; junction bases left unmatched: 13. CDR3 length: 15 residues. CDR1 and CDR2 from the germline V gene are MNHEY and SMNVEV (reference sequence). CDR3 residues: CASLTGTGDLIEQFF. CDR3 coding DNA: TGTGCCAGCCTGACCGGGACAGGGGATTTGATTGAGCAGTTCTTC.

The chain has TRBV30 and TRBJ1-2, with TRBD1 as a possible D gene (6 bases). Germline V gene lookup returns CDR1 GTSNPN and CDR2 SVGIG (reference sequence). This CDR3 has 11 residues. Between the trimmed V and J ends, which lost 6 bases and 6 bases, there was a span of 11 bases. The CDR3 DNA reads TGTGCCTGTACGACAGGAGATGGCTACACCTTC. Protein: CACTTGDGYTF.

The chain uses TRBV19 and TRBJ1-3; no clear D gene. This CDR3 is 11 amino acids long. Germline V gives CDR1 LNHDA, CDR2 SQIVND (reference sequence). V gave up 3 bases and J gave up 9 bases, with 6 bases separating them. CDR3 region: CASSMGPTIYF. For the CDR3, the DNA is TGTGCCAGTAGTATGGGCCCCACCATATATTTT.

J is TRBJ1-4 and V is TRBV30; D unclear. In germline, CDR1 is GTSNPN, CDR2 SVGIG (reference sequence). The CDR3 is 13 residues long. V lost 2 bases and J lost 0, with 4 bases in between. The CDR3 DNA reads as TGTGCCTGGAGTAGTACAACTAATGAAAAACTGTTTTTT. Protein product: CAWSSTTNEKLFF.